The 27 T cell receptor beta chains presented below share a single source sample, sequenced in a study of cytomegalovirus exposure and HLA in healthy donors. PCR amplification relied on 60 Vbeta primers (plus 13 Jbeta primers). Libraries were prepared by immunoSEQ multiplex PCR; TCRdb keeps only in-frame clonotypes and omits some of them. The sample contains approximately 130,000 clones, roughly three quarters of which appear only once. Sequencing was carried out using PBMCs. The receptors stem from a male donor in good health and CMV-seronegative.

The chain couples TRBV19 to TRBJ2-2; TRBD1 matches 7 bases. V lost 3 bases and J lost 3; bases outside the gene matches: 4. Germline V gene lookup returns CDR1 LNHDA and CDR2 SQIVND (reference sequence). The CDR3 totals 15 residues. The DNA of the CDR3 is TGTGCCAGTAGTATGGGACAGAGGGACACCGGGGAGCTGTTTTTT. Translation gives CASSMGQRDTGELFF.

In this sample, this clone turned up a few times. The chain carries TRBV27 and TRBJ1-6, with TRBD1 matching over 11 bases. The germline gives CDR1 MNHEY, CDR2 SMNVEV (reference sequence). This CDR3 is built from 15 residues. J was trimmed by 7 bases and V by 2 bases; bases with no gene match: 1. The DNA for the CDR3 is TGTGCCAGCAGTTTAGGACAGGGGGCGAATTCACCCCTCCACTTT. It yields the protein CASSLGQGANSPLHF.

The chain has TRBV19 and TRBJ1-1; D uncertain. Trimming shortened V by 1 base and J by 7 bases, and 13 bases separated the two germline ends. Germline values: CDR1 LNHDA, CDR2 SQIVND (reference sequence). The CDR3 is made up of 14 amino acids. The CDR3 is CASSIGIHTFEAFF. In DNA, the CDR3 is TGTGCCAGTAGTATAGGAATCCACACATTTGAAGCTTTCTTT.

The chain is built from TRBV7-8 and TRBJ2-6; possible D gene TRBD1, 6 bases. Trimming shortened V by 3 bases and J by 0 bases, and 9 bases separated the two germline ends. Germline CDR1 and CDR2: SGHVS and FQNEAQ. This CDR3 spans 16 amino acids. In DNA form, the CDR3 reads TGTGCCAGCAGCTTCAGGGGCCCCTCTGGGGCCAACGTCCTGACTTTC. Translation: CASSFRGPSGANVLTF.

The CDR3 sequence is CASSSGLAGGRVDTQYF. In DNA, the CDR3 is TGTGCCAGCAGCTCGGGACTAGCGGGGGGGCGGGTAGATACGCAGTATTTT. The rearrangement joins TRBV7-9 to TRBJ2-3; 16 bases agree with TRBD2. The CDR3 runs 17 residues. After removal of 4 bases from V and 5 bases from J, the junction contained 6 bases not matched to a gene. Germline assignment: CDR1 SEHNR and CDR2 FQNEAQ (reference sequence). Complete variable domain (other parts from reference TRBV7-9 and TRBJ2-3): DTGVSQNPRHKITKRGQNVTFRCDPISEHNRLYWYRQTLGQGPEFLTYFQNEAQLEKSRLLSDRFSAERPKGSFSTLEIQRTEQGDSAMYLCASSSGLAGGRVDTQYFGPGTRLTVL.

The chain joins TRBV6-6 to TRBJ2-1; 8 bases agree with TRBD2. This CDR3 has 14 amino acids. The trim removed 6 bases at V and 4 bases at J, leaving 5 bases unmatched. The germline V gene encodes CDR1 MNHNY and CDR2 SVGAGI (reference sequence). The DNA for the CDR3 is TGTGCCAGCAGCGGGGGGGCCAGATACAATGAGCAGTTCTTC. Its protein is CASSGGARYNEQFF.

The V call is TRBV6-6, the J call TRBJ1-6; no clear D. Germline CDR1 and CDR2: MNHNY and SVGAGI (reference sequence). The CDR3 is made up of 14 amino acids. The ends were cut back, 5 bases at V and 7 bases at J, with 12 bases in the middle. This chain's CDR3 is CASSKGGGNSPLHF. CDR3 bases: TGTGCCAGCAGTAAGGGCGGAGGGAATTCACCCCTCCACTTT.

The genes are TRBV25-1 and TRBJ2-7; 8 bases fit TRBD1. The CDR3 has 14 residues. The V gene's germline CDR1 is MGHDK and CDR2 SYGVNS. Losses at the gene ends were 5 bases for V and 5 bases for J; bases not matched to a gene: 8. CDR3 loop: CASSLGQGNNEQYF. In DNA, the CDR3 is TGTGCCAGCAGTCTCGGACAGGGCAACAACGAGCAGTACTTC.

V usage is TRBV7-9 and J usage is TRBJ2-7; a weak D match, TRBD1 (5 bases). CDR3 length equals 11 residues. Trimming took 5 bases from V and 9 from J, leaving 11 bases between them. Germline V CDR1 and CDR2: SEHNR, FQNEAQ (reference sequence). CDR3 nucleotides: TGTGCCAGCAGCCCCGGACAACTGCAGTACTTC. It codes for CASSPGQLQYF.

The chain recombines TRBV4-2 with TRBJ1-2; 7 positions agree with TRBD1. Germline V gene sequence: CDR1 LGHNA, CDR2 YNFKEQ. J was trimmed by 7 bases and V by 1 base; bases with no gene match: 15. This CDR3 region has 17 residues. CDR3 protein: CASSQGDSSPLKGGYTF. The CDR3, as DNA: TGTGCCAGCAGCCAAGGGGACAGTTCACCCTTGAAGGGTGGCTACACCTTC.

This clone was recorded a few times. The gene calls are TRBV6-1 and TRBJ2-1; weak D call: TRBD2 (6 bases). Trimming took 7 bases from V and 5 from J, leaving 15 bases between them. The CDR3 consists of 14 residues. The germline CDR1 and CDR2 sequences are MNHNS and SASEGT. The CDR3, as DNA: TGTGCCAGCACCCCGGGGGACCTCCACAATGAGCAGTTCTTC. This sequence encodes CASTPGDLHNEQFF.

This clone was seen a handful of times. This sequence joins TRBV7-9 and TRBJ2-1; a possible D gene is TRBD1 (6 bases). The CDR3 has 14 amino acids. Germline CDR1 SEHNR, CDR2 FQNEAQ (reference sequence). The V gene lost 2 bases and the J gene lost 8 bases, with 13 bases spanning the gap. DNA for the CDR3: TGTGCCAGCAGCTTACGGGACATGGGAGATGAGCAGTTCTTC. Protein product: CASSLRDMGDEQFF.

The rearrangement links TRBV28 to TRBJ2-5; TRBD1 might be the D (7 bases). Near its end, the DNA agrees better with TRBJ2-7, so the J call may be wrong. The V gene's germline CDR1 is MDHEN and CDR2 SYDVKM. The CDR3 runs 14 residues. In DNA, the CDR3 is TGTGCCAGCACAGGGGGACTCCCACTCTACGAGCAGTACTTC. It yields the protein CASTGGLPLYEQYF.

This clone was observed a few times. The V and J genes are TRBV19 and TRBJ1-1, with D unclear. The ends were cut back, 5 bases at V and 3 bases at J, with 13 bases in the middle. The CDR3 has 14 residues. Germline-derived CDR1 and CDR2 are LNHDA and SQIVND (reference sequence). The CDR3 spells CASSFLEGYTEAFF. CDR3 nucleotide sequence: TGTGCCAGTAGTTTCCTCGAGGGCTACACTGAAGCTTTCTTT. Filled out from reference TRBV19 and TRBJ1-1, the complete variable domain reads DGGITQSPKYLFRKEGQNVTLSCEQNLNHDAMYWYRQDPGQGLRLIYYSQIVNDFQKGDIAEGYSVSREKKESFPLTVTSAQKNPTAFYLCASSFLEGYTEAFFGQGTRLTVV.

This clone was seen a single time. The chain has TRBV2 and TRBJ1-2; D unresolved. The V gene's germline CDR1 is SNHLY and CDR2 FYNNEI. This CDR3 has 15 residues. V was clipped by 1 base and J by 4 bases, with 13 bases between them. The CDR3 DNA reads TGTGCCAGCAGTGAAGGACCGACATTATTCTATGGCTACACCTTC. Its translation is CASSEGPTLFYGYTF.

V usage is TRBV7-2 and J usage is TRBJ1-3, with D unclear. CDR1 is SGHTA, CDR2 FQGNSA, per germline. The CDR3 length is 13 residues. Trimming pared 2 bases from V and 4 bases from J, leaving 6 bases between. Here the CDR3 DNA reads TGTGCCAGCAGCTTATCGGTCGGAAACACCATATATTTT. This encodes CASSLSVGNTIYF.

V and J are TRBV7-8 and TRBJ1-2, with no clear D. V was trimmed by 0 bases and J by 4 bases, leaving 12 bases between them. Looked up from germline, CDR1 is SGHVS and CDR2 is FQNEAQ. The CDR3 loop spans 15 amino acids. The CDR3 reads CASSLARKPPYGYTF. CDR3 bases: TGTGCCAGCAGCTTAGCGCGAAAACCTCCCTATGGCTACACCTTC.

This clone has a single count. V usage is TRBV5-1 and J usage is TRBJ1-6; D is unclear. Germline V CDR1 and CDR2: SGHRS, YFSETQ. CDR3 size: 14 residues. The germline V and J ends were trimmed by 0 bases and 9 bases, with 10 bases remaining between them. In DNA, the CDR3 is TGCGCCAGCAGCTTGGCTGGGCGGGGTTCACCCCTCCACTTT. This translates into CASSLAGRGSPLHF.

This chain connects TRBV2 to TRBJ2-1, with 12 bases aligning to TRBD2. CDR1 and CDR2 from the germline V gene are SNHLY and FYNNEI. Trimming removed 3 bases from V and 0 bases from J; junction bases left unmatched: 9. This CDR3 spans 19 amino acids. This CDR3 reads CASSDSRTSGKGSYNEQFF. The CDR3 region has the DNA TGTGCCAGCAGTGATAGTAGGACTAGCGGGAAAGGCTCCTACAATGAGCAGTTCTTC.

The chain recombines TRBV11-3 with TRBJ2-5; 8 bases are shared with TRBD1. This CDR3 has 14 residues. Trimming removed 3 bases from V and 4 bases from J; junction bases left unmatched: 4. Germline V gene lookup returns CDR1 SGHNT and CDR2 YENEEA. CDR3 sequence (DNA): TGTGCCAGCAGCTTCCATCAGGGGGCAGAGACCCAGTACTTC. Translation: CASSFHQGAETQYF.

This chain connects TRBV2 to TRBJ2-5; D unclear. The CDR3 sequence is 13 residues long. Trimming took off 4 bases at V and 5 bases at J, with 11 bases between the two ends. The V gene's germline CDR1 is SNHLY and CDR2 FYNNEI. The CDR3 is CASSAESRETQYF. CDR3 in DNA: TGTGCCAGCAGTGCTGAAAGCCGCGAGACCCAGTACTTC.

The chain has TRBV7-3 and TRBJ1-2; D not resolved. The CDR3 is made up of 13 amino acids. The germline CDR1 and CDR2 sequences are SGHTA and FQGTGA. The germline V and J ends were trimmed by 7 bases and 0 bases, with 9 bases remaining between them. The chain's CDR3 is CASNEPPNYGYTF. Written as DNA, the CDR3 is TGTGCCAGCAACGAGCCTCCTAACTATGGCTACACCTTC.

This clone was seen a few times. The rearrangement uses TRBV29-1 and TRBJ2-1; D is unresolved. The CDR3 totals 12 residues. Germline loops: CDR1 SQVTM, CDR2 ANQGSEA. Trimming took 0 bases from V and 6 from J, leaving 6 bases between them. The CDR3 here is CSVEDRVNEQFF. The DNA for the CDR3 is TGCAGCGTTGAAGATCGCGTCAATGAGCAGTTCTTC.

V gene TRBV5-1 combines with J gene TRBJ2-5, with D perhaps matching TRBD2 (6 bases). This CDR3 comprises 15 residues. V dropped 3 bases and J dropped 2 bases, with 14 bases sitting between them. Germline CDR1 is SGHRS and CDR2 is YFSETQ. CDR3 nucleotide sequence: TGCGCCAGCAGCTCCCTGGGCGGGATTCAAGAGACCCAGTACTTC. Encoded protein: CASSSLGGIQETQYF. The full variable domain, rest sourced from reference TRBV5-1 and TRBJ2-5, is KAGVTQTPRYLIKTRGQQVTLSCSPISGHRSVSWYQQTPGQGLQFLFEYFSETQRNKGNFPGRFSGRQFSNSRSEMNVSTLELGDSALYLCASSSLGGIQETQYFGPGTRLLVL.

V is TRBV5-5 and J is TRBJ2-5; D not resolved. V was cut by 4 bases and J by 3 bases, with 10 bases left in between. This CDR3 comprises 13 residues. Germline CDR1 and CDR2: SGHKS and YYEKEE (reference sequence). The CDR3 DNA is TGTGCCAGCAGCCCGTCCCGGGAAGAGACCCAGTACTTC. Residues: CASSPSREETQYF.

A few counts support this clone. The chain has TRBV5-1 and TRBJ1-3; D is unclear. The germline V gene encodes CDR1 SGHRS and CDR2 YFSETQ. The CDR3 loop spans 16 amino acids. V lost 0 bases to trimming and J lost 1 base, with 11 bases between them. The CDR3 coding sequence is TGCGCCAGCAGCTTGGACAACCCGGAGTCTGGAAACACCATATATTTT. Translated, it gives CASSLDNPESGNTIYF. Combining the CDR3 with reference TRBV5-1 and TRBJ1-3 gives the whole variable domain KAGVTQTPRYLIKTRGQQVTLSCSPISGHRSVSWYQQTPGQGLQFLFEYFSETQRNKGNFPGRFSGRQFSNSRSEMNVSTLELGDSALYLCASSLDNPESGNTIYFGEGSWLTVV.

J is TRBJ2-5 and V is TRBV7-6; 11 positions agree with TRBD2. The CDR3 spans 16 residues. V shed 5 bases, J shed 1 base, and the junction held 6 bases outside the gene matches. Per germline, CDR1 SGHVS and CDR2 FNYEAQ. CDR3 loop: CASSLPGTSGQETQYF. The CDR3 nucleotides are TGTGCCAGCAGCCTACCAGGGACTAGCGGCCAAGAGACCCAGTACTTC.